The entry that follows covers one TCR beta chain sequence. Its antigen is as yet unknown. Trimming stripped 5 bases from V and 1 base from J, with 5 bases between. Per the germline V gene, CDR1 is LNHNV and CDR2 is YYDKDF (reference sequence). The CDR3 is made up of 13 amino acids. Sequencing was designed to attain a depth spanning 1 in 200,000 to 1 in 1 million T cells. Profiled with immunoSEQ multiplex PCR; TCRdb holds only in-frame clones, not every one. This repertoire shows some 63,000 clones, about nine tenths found once; its top ten account for 3% to 3.5%. The data were obtained in a study of cytotoxic CD8 clonotypes in ibrutinib-treated CLL. Background on the study: Response sampling took place at median about 12 months of treatment, range 6 to 36.

Broader study findings: Progressing and sustained-remission patients had different sampling times.

This clonotype was sampled from a human donor with chronic lymphocytic leukemia. The material sequenced was PBMCs, taken after 12 months of ibrutinib treatment. V is TRBV15 and J is TRBJ2-2; D call uncertain. CDR3 protein: CATSRGNTGELFF. The CDR3, as DNA: TGTGCCACCAGCCGCGGGAACACCGGGGAGCTGTTTTTT. The variable domain in full, completed from reference TRBV15 and TRBJ2-2, reads DAMVIQNPRYQVTQFGKPVTLSCSQTLNHNVMYWYQQKSSQAPKLLFHYYDKDFNNEADTPDNFQSRRPNTSFCFLDIRSPGLGDTAMYLCATSRGNTGELFFGEGSRLTVL.